This is a list of T cell receptor beta chains from one sample in a study of shared clonotypes between healthy human individuals. Only in-frame clones appear in the TCRdb table, and some are missing; sequencing was by immunoSEQ multiplex PCR. Among roughly 480,000 clones listed, 70% to 85% were seen once. Sequencing used PBMCs. Source of these receptors: a woman aged 40 to 50 in good health. Some clones in this sample may be carry-over from other donors' samples. Both conserved end residues are part of each CDR3. Fields, in order: J gene, V gene, CDR3 length, clone size, D gene, CDR3 DNA, CDR3 protein. D genes are given only for firm matches. Clone size, where shown, is once, few, many, or a class for clones that have expanded.

TRBJ1-3,TRBV5-1,15,few,NA,TGCGCCAGCAGCTTGGCCTCCACCCTTGGAAACACCATATATTTT,CASSLASTLGNTIYF
TRBJ2-1,TRBV19,18,many,TRBD2,TGTGCCAGTAGTCCGGGACTAGCGGGAGGTGGTTCCTACAATGAGCAGTTCTTC,CASSPGLAGGGSYNEQFF
TRBJ1-4,TRBV15,17,once,TRBD1,TGTGCCACCAGCAGAGCCAAATCACAGGGGACTAATGAAAAACTGTTTTTT,CATSRAKSQGTNEKLFF
TRBJ2-1,TRBV7-9,13,NA,TRBD2,TGTGCCAGTGGACTAGGTTCCTACAATGAGCAGTTCTTC,CASGLGSYNEQFF
TRBJ2-7,TRBV6-5,14,NA,TRBD1,TGTGCCAGCAGGCCGACAGGGGTGATCTACGAGCAGTACTTC,CASRPTGVIYEQYF
TRBJ2-3,TRBV10-2,14,once,TRBD2,TGCGCATGCCGGACTAGCGGGACAGGAGATACGCAGTATTTT,CACRTSGTGDTQYF
TRBJ2-2,TRBV28,16,once,NA,TGTGCCAGCAGTTTATTGCGGGACAGCAACACCGGGGAGCTGTTTTTT,CASSLLRDSNTGELFF
TRBJ1-5,TRBV2,14,NA,NA,TGTGCCAGCAGTGACAGGGGACCACGACAGCCCCAGCATTTT,CASSDRGPRQPQHF
TRBJ2-2,TRBV5-8,13,NA,NA,TGTGCCAGCAGCTTGGGACGGGCCGGGGAGCTGTTTTTT,CASSLGRAGELFF
TRBJ2-2,TRBV11-3,14,once,NA,TGTGCCAGCAGGGGGGGAGCGGACACCGGGGAGCTGTTTTTT,CASRGGADTGELFF
TRBJ2-1,TRBV19,15,once,TRBD2,TGTGCCAGTAGTATAGGGACTAGCGGGAGTAATGAGCAGTTCTTC,CASSIGTSGSNEQFF
TRBJ2-7,TRBV11-3,12,NA,NA,TGTGCCAGCAGTGGGCCCTCCTACGAGCAGTACTTC,CASSGPSYEQYF
TRBJ2-1,TRBV10-2,13,NA,TRBD1,TGCGCCAGCCGGCCGACAGGGACGGTTGAGCAGTTCTTC,CASRPTGTVEQFF
TRBJ2-7,TRBV14,16,NA,NA,TGTGCCAGCAGCCAGGTTCCGGGACGCACCTCCTACGAGCAGTACTTC,CASSQVPGRTSYEQYF
TRBJ2-3,TRBV6-4,15,NA,NA,TGTGCCAGCAGTGTGAGGGGGACTAGCACAGATACGCAGTATTTT,CASSVRGTSTDTQYF
TRBJ2-5,TRBV15,16,once,TRBD2,TGTGCCACCAGCAAAGAGGACGGGAGGGCCTGGGAAACCCAGTACTTC,CATSKEDGRAWETQYF
TRBJ1-1,TRBV7-2,14,NA,TRBD1,TGTGCCAGCAGCAGATCACAGGGGTGGACTGAAGCTTTCTTT,CASSRSQGWTEAFF
TRBJ2-1,TRBV19,16,NA,NA,TGTGCCAGTAGTCCCGGCGTCGTAGCAGGGTACAATGAGCAGTTCTTC,CASSPGVVAGYNEQFF
TRBJ2-7,TRBV28,14,NA,NA,TGTGCCAGCAGTTTAGGCCTAGTAATCTACGAGCAGTACTTC,CASSLGLVIYEQYF
TRBJ2-7,TRBV28,16,NA,TRBD2,TGTGCCAGCAACGGGGGGTGGGGGAGAACCCCCTACGAGCAGTACTTC,CASNGGWGRTPYEQYF
TRBJ2-5,TRBV20-1,11,few,TRBD1,TGCAGTGTCGTCAGGGGGCAGACCCAGTACTTC,CSVVRGQTQYF
TRBJ2-7,TRBV4-1,13,few,NA,TGCGCCAGCAGCCAAGCAGGGCGGTACGAGCAGTACTTC,CASSQAGRYEQYF
TRBJ2-3,TRBV27,15,once,NA,TGTGCCAGCACCACTTTTACGGGTAGCACAGATACGCAGTATTTT,CASTTFTGSTDTQYF
TRBJ2-2,TRBV7-8,17,NA,TRBD2,TGTGCCAGCAGCCTCGTAACCCCGGGACTAGCGCCCGGGGAGCTGTTTTTT,CASSLVTPGLAPGELFF
TRBJ2-5,TRBV5-1,15,once,NA,TGCGCCAGCAGCCCCCAGGTGACAGTTCAAGAGACCCAGTACTTC,CASSPQVTVQETQYF
TRBJ2-5,TRBV4-2,15,many,NA,TGTGCCAGCAGCCTGGACTTCAAACCTGCAGAGACCCAGTACTTC,CASSLDFKPAETQYF
TRBJ1-3,TRBV19,15,NA,TRBD1,TGTGCCAGTAGGGGACAGACCTCCTCTGGAAACACCATATATTTT,CASRGQTSSGNTIYF
TRBJ1-1,TRBV28,14,NA,NA,TGTGCCAGCAGTATCGGGACCCCGAACACTGAAGCTTTCTTT,CASSIGTPNTEAFF
TRBJ2-2,TRBV7-7,13,NA,NA,TGTGCCAGCAGCTTGGAAGCCACCGGGGAGCTGTTTTTT,CASSLEATGELFF
TRBJ2-2,TRBV13,15,NA,TRBD1,TGTGCCAGCAGATTGGAGACAGGGCACACCGGGGAGCTGTTTTTT,CASRLETGHTGELFF
TRBJ2-3,TRBV7-7,13,NA,NA,TGTGCCAGCAGCCTTAGCGAGATGGATACGCAGTATTTT,CASSLSEMDTQYF
TRBJ2-7,TRBV11-2,14,NA,TRBD1,TGTGCCAGCAGCTTGAGAGGGGGCACCTACGAGCAGTACTTC,CASSLRGGTYEQYF
TRBJ2-2,TRBV7-9,16,NA,TRBD2,TGTGCCAGCAGCATCCTAGCGGGAGTCGGGGCTGGGGAGCTGTTTTTT,CASSILAGVGAGELFF
TRBJ2-6,TRBV14,17,few,NA,TGTGCCAGCAGCCATCGAGGACGGGACTCTGGGGCCAACGTCCTGACTTTC,CASSHRGRDSGANVLTF
TRBJ2-3,TRBV7-2,20,NA,NA,TGTGCCAGCAGCTTAGCGGCCCCCTTCGGGCTCGCGGCCGTAAGAGATACGCAGTATTTT,CASSLAAPFGLAAVRDTQYF
TRBJ1-5,TRBV7-2,15,few,NA,TGTGCCAGCAGCTTAGCGATACAGGGTAATCAGCCCCAGCATTTT,CASSLAIQGNQPQHF
TRBJ1-2,TRBV10-3,14,NA,NA,TGTGCCATCAGTGAGCCTGGGACTTCGCGAGGCTACACCTTC,CAISEPGTSRGYTF
TRBJ1-6,TRBV27,15,NA,NA,TGTGCCAGCAGTTTAAACGCGGACTATAATTCACCCCTCCACTTT,CASSLNADYNSPLHF
TRBJ2-2,TRBV7-2,16,NA,TRBD1,TGTGCCAGCAGCCGACGGGGACAGGGGGCAACCGGGGAGCTGTTTTTT,CASSRRGQGATGELFF
TRBJ2-7,TRBV5-5,14,NA,TRBD1,TGTGCCAGCAGCTGGGGACAGGGATACTACGAGCAGTACTTC,CASSWGQGYYEQYF
TRBJ2-1,TRBV29-1,16,NA,NA,TGCAGCGTTGATGGAGGGCTAGCAGGTCCCTACAATGAGCAGTTCTTC,CSVDGGLAGPYNEQFF
TRBJ1-5,TRBV28,15,few,NA,TGTGCCAGCAGTACAACCGACCGGGGGCATCAGCCCCAGCATTTT,CASSTTDRGHQPQHF
TRBJ2-7,TRBV7-2,14,NA,TRBD1,TGTGCCAGCAGCCCCGGGACAGGGCGTTCCGAGCAGTACTTC,CASSPGTGRSEQYF
TRBJ2-5,TRBV21-1,17,NA,NA,TGTGCCAGCAGCCTAGGGGGACTAGCGGGAGCCCAAGAGACCCAGTACTTC,CASSLGGLAGAQETQYF
TRBJ1-5,TRBV6-1,18,NA,NA,TGTGCCAGCAGTGAAAGAAGAGTAGTGTCGGGAAGGGTGCAGCCCCAGCATTTT,CASSERRVVSGRVQPQHF
TRBJ2-2,TRBV5-1,15,NA,TRBD1,TGCGCCAGCAGCGTGGACAGGGTAACCACCGGGGAGCTGTTTTTT,CASSVDRVTTGELFF
TRBJ1-4,TRBV6-1,13,NA,NA,TGTGCCAGCAGTGGGGACGGGAGGGAAAAACTGTTTTTT,CASSGDGREKLFF